This T cell receptor (beta chain) was recorded in a study of cytotoxic CD8 clonotypes in ibrutinib-treated CLL. The intended depth for sequencing was 1 in 200,000 to 1 in 1 million T cells. TCRdb's copy holds only in-frame clones and misses some; the assay was immunoSEQ multiplex PCR. The table records about 200,000 clones, 70% of them present only once. Frozen-stored PBMCs produced roughly 2 micrograms of genomic DNA for TCR beta libraries. Germline CDR1 is MNHEY and CDR2 is SVGAGI. Trimming removed 7 bases from V and 3 bases from J, with 13 bases in between. This CDR3 region has 14 residues. V is TRBV6-5 and J is TRBJ1-5; D unclear. Sequenced here: PBMCs, sampled after 12 months of ibrutinib treatment. The sequence came from a human donor with chronic lymphocytic leukemia. CDR3 in DNA: TGTGCCAGCAATCGCAGAGAGCCCAATCAGCCCCAGCATTTT. Translated: CASNRREPNQPQHF.